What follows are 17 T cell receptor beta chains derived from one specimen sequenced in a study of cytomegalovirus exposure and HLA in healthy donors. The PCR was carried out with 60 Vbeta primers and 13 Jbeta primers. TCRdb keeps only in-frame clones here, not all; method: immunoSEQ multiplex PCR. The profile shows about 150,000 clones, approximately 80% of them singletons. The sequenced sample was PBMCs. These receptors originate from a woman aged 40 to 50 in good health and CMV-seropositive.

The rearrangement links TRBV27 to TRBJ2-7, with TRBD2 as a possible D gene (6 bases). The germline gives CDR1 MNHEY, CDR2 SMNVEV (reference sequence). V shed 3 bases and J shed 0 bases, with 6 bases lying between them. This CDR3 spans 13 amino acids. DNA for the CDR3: TGTGCCAGCAGTTTGGGGGGCTCCTACGAGCAGTACTTC. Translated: CASSLGGSYEQYF.

CDR3 loop: CASSPLAGGEQYF. CDR3 in DNA: TGCGCCAGCAGCCCCCTAGCGGGAGGCGAGCAGTACTTC. The chain joins TRBV5-1 to TRBJ2-7; 11 nucleotides align to TRBD2. Germline CDR1 reads SGHRS; CDR2 reads YFSETQ. The V segment lost 4 bases and the J segment 6 bases; nucleotides outside the gene matches: 3. CDR3 size: 13 residues.

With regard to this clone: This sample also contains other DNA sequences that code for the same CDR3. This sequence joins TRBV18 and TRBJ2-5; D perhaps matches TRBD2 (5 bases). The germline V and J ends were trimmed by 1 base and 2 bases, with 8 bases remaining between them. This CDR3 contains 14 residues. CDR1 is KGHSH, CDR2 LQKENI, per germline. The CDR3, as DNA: TGTGCCAGCTCACCACGGACGGGACAAGAGACCCAGTACTTC. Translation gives CASSPRTGQETQYF.

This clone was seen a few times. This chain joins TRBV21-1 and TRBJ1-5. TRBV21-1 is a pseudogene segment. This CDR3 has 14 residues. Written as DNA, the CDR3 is TGTGCCAGCCCTAAGGGGGGGGCGAATCAGCCCCAGCATTTT. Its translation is CASPKGGANQPQHF.

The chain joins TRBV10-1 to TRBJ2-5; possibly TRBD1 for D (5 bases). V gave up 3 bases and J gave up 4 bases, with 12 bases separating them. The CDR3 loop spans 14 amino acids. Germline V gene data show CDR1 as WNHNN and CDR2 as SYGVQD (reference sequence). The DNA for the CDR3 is TGCGCCAGCAGTGATCAGGGCGTTGGAGAGACCCAGTACTTC. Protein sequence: CASSDQGVGETQYF.

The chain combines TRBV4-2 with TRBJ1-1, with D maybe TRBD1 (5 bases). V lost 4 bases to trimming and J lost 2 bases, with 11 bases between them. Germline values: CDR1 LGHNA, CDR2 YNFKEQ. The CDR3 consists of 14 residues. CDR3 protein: CASSRRGDNTEAFF. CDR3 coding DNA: TGTGCCAGCAGCCGTAGGGGCGACAACACTGAAGCTTTCTTT.

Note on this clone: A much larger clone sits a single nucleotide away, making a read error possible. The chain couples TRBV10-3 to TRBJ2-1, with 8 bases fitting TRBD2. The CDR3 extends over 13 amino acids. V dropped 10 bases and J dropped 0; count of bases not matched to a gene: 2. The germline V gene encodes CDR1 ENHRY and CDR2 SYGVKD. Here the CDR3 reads CASSGSSYNEQFF. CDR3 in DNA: TGTGCCAGCAGCGGGAGCTCCTACAATGAGCAGTTCTTC.

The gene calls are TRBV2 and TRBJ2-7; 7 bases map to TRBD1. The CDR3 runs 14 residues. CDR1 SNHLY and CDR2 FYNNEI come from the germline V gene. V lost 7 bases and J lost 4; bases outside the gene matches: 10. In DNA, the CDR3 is TGTGCCAGCAAAGCACAGGGGATCGCGTACGAGCAGTACTTC. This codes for CASKAQGIAYEQYF.

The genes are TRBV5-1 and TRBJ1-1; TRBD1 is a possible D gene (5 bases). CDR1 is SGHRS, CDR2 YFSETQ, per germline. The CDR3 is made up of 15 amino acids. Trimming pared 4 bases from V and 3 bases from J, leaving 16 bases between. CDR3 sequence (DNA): TGCGCCAGCAGCATAGACAGTCGGTTTGACACTGAAGCTTTCTTT. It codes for CASSIDSRFDTEAFF.

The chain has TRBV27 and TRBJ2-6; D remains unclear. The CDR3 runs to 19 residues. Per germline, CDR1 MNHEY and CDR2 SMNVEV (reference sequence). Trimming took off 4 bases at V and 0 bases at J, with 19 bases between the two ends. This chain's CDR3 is CASSSSRIALLSGANVLTF. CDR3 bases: TGTGCCAGCAGTTCTTCCAGGATCGCTTTACTCTCTGGGGCCAACGTCCTGACTTTC. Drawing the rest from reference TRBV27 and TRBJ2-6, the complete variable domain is EAQVTQNPRYLITVTGKKLTVTCSQNMNHEYMSWYRQDPGLGLRQIYYSMNVEVTDKGDVPEGYKVSRKEKRNFPLILESPSPNQTSLYFCASSSSRIALLSGANVLTFGAGSRLTVL.

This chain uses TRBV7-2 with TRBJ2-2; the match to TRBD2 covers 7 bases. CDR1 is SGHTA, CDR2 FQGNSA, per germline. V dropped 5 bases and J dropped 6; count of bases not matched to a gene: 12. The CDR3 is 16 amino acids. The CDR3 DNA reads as TGTGCCAGCAGCCCACGCCCAACTAGCGCCGCCGGGGAGCTGTTTTTT. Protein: CASSPRPTSAAGELFF.

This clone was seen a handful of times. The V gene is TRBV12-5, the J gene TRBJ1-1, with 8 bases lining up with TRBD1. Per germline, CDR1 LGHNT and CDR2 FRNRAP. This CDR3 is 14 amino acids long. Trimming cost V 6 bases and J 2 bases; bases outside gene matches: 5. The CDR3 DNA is TGTGCTAGTGGGCTAGGACAGGGAAACACTGAAGCTTTCTTT. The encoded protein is CASGLGQGNTEAFF.

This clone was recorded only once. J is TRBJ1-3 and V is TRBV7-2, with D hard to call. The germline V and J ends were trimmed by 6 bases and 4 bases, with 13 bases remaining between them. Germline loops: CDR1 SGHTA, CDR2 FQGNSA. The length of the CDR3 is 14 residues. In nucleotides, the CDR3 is TGTGCCAGCAGTTCACAAATTTCCGGAAACACCATATATTTT. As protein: CASSSQISGNTIYF.

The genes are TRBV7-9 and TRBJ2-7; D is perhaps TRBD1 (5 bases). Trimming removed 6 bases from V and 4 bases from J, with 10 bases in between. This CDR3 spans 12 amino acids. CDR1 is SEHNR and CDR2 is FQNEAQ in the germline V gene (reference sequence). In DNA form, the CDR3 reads TGTGCCAGCAGTAACCAGGGATACGAGCAGTACTTC. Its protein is CASSNQGYEQYF.

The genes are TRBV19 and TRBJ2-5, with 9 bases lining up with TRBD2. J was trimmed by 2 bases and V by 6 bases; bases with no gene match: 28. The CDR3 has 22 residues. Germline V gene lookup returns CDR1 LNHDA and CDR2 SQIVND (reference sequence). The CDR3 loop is CASSSRGGNKLAGLTRQETQYF. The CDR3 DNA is TGTGCCAGTAGCTCCAGGGGGGGGAATAAACTAGCGGGTCTTACTAGGCAAGAGACCCAGTACTTC.

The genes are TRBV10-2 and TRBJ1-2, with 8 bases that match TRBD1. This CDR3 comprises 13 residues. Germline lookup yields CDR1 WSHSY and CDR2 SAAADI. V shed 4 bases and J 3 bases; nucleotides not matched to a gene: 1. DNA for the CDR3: TGCGCCAGCAGTGGACAGGGGCACTATGGCTACACCTTC. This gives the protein CASSGQGHYGYTF.

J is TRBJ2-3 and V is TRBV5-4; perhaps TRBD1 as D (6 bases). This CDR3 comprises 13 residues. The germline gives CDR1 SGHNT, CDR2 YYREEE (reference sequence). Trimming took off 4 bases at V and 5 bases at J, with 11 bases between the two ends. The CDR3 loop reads CASSPGHQDTQYF. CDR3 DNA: TGTGCCAGCAGCCCGGGACACCAAGATACGCAGTATTTT. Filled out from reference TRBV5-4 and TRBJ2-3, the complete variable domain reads ETGVTQSPTHLIKTRGQQVTLRCSSQSGHNTVSWYQQALGQGPQFIFQYYREEENGRGNFPPRFSGLQFPNYSSELNVNALELDDSALYLCASSPGHQDTQYFGPGTRLTVL.